The 30 T cell receptor beta chains given below trace back to one sample, sequenced in a study of CD8 T cells in ankylosing spondylitis. TCRdb analysed the 5' RACE reads with MiXCR anew, one entry per CDR3 protein. The sample records about 400,000 distinct CDR3 sequences, roughly 22% being singletons. Sequenced material: blood, either unsorted or a sorted T cell fraction (not recorded which). The origin of the receptors is a male donor with ankylosing spondylitis or in good health (not recorded which).

There are a few counts of this clonotype. The chain uses TRBV24-1 and TRBJ2-3, with 7 bases lining up with TRBD1. The J segment lost 9 bases and the V segment lost 5 bases, leaving 10 bases of the junction unmatched. The CDR3 length is 14 residues. Germline V gene data show CDR1 as KGHDR and CDR2 as SFDVKD. The CDR3 here is CATSASIQGETQYF. CDR3 in DNA: TGTGCCACCAGTGCCTCAATCCAGGGGGAAACGCAGTATTTT.

The chain employs TRBV5-6 and TRBJ2-7, with D perhaps assigned TRBD1 or TRBD2 (6 bases each). Germline V gene sequence: CDR1 SGHDT, CDR2 YYEEEE. The CDR3 totals 13 residues. Deletions cut 5 bases from V and 3 bases from J, with 12 bases between. CDR3 coding DNA: TGTGCCAGCAGGGAGGGGGTGGGCTACGAGCAGTACTTC. Amino acids: CASREGVGYEQYF.

This clonotype was observed a handful of times. The V call is TRBV11-2, the J call TRBJ2-3; possible D gene TRBD2, 6 bases. There are 15 residues in the CDR3. Germline V gene data show CDR1 as SGHAT and CDR2 as FQNNGV. Trimming removed 5 bases at V and 0 bases at J, with 12 bases between. The CDR3 nucleotides read TGTGCCAGCAGCACCACCGGGACTAGCACAGATACGCAGTATTTT. It yields the protein CASSTTGTSTDTQYF.

The gene calls are TRBV5-1 and TRBJ2-7; 10 bases map to TRBD1. Germline CDR1 SGHRS, CDR2 YFSETQ. V was pared by 1 base and J by 6 bases, with 10 bases of the junction left unmatched. The length of the CDR3 is 16 residues. The CDR3 DNA is TGCGCCAGCAGCTTGTCGGGTGGGACAGGGGTACGCGAGCAGTACTTC. This encodes CASSLSGGTGVREQYF.

This clonotype was counted between two and nine times. V is TRBV20-1 and J is TRBJ2-5; a weak D match, TRBD2 (6 bases). Per germline, CDR1 DFQATT and CDR2 SNEGSKA (reference sequence). The CDR3 totals 15 residues. V was cut by 2 bases and J by 7 bases, with 20 bases left in between. DNA of the CDR3: TGCAGTGCTAGATCTTTAGCGGAGGTCATGTCGACCCAGTACTTC. This codes for CSARSLAEVMSTQYF.

The chain recombines TRBV10-2 with TRBJ2-7; no definite D call. Trimming stripped 6 bases from V and 3 bases from J, with 9 bases between. Looked up from germline, CDR1 is WSHSY and CDR2 is SAAADI. CDR3 size: 12 residues. The CDR3 spells CASSGDHYEQYF. DNA for the CDR3: TGCGCCAGCAGCGGTGACCACTACGAGCAGTACTTC.

The chain couples TRBV20-1 to TRBJ2-7; the D is unclear. V lost 0 bases to trimming and J lost 1 base, with 10 bases between them. Germline V gene lookup returns CDR1 DFQATT and CDR2 SNEGSKA (reference sequence). The CDR3 is 14 amino acids. The CDR3 here is CSARDLFESYEQYF. The DNA for the CDR3 is TGCAGTGCTAGAGACTTGTTCGAGTCCTACGAGCAGTACTTC.

This chain uses TRBV20-1 with TRBJ2-3; 7 bases agree with TRBD2. CDR3 size: 17 residues. The J segment lost 2 bases and the V segment lost 5 bases, leaving 16 bases of the junction unmatched. Germline CDR1 is DFQATT and CDR2 is SNEGSKA (reference sequence). CDR3 nucleotide sequence: TGCAGTGCTTATACCCCTCTTTACGGGGGGAACACAGATACGCAGTATTTT. This sequence encodes CSAYTPLYGGNTDTQYF.

The chain combines TRBV6-1 with TRBJ2-7; tentatively, D is TRBD1 (6 bases). Trimming removed 5 bases from V and 2 bases from J, with 16 bases in between. The CDR3 has 15 residues. Looked up from germline, CDR1 is MNHNS and CDR2 is SASEGT. The CDR3 coding sequence is TGTGCCAGCAGTCCCCTAGGGGGTAGCGCCTACGAGCAGTACTTC. It specifies CASSPLGGSAYEQYF.

This chain joins TRBV28 and TRBJ1-4; no clear D. The germline gives CDR1 MDHEN, CDR2 SYDVKM. V was pared by 3 bases and J by 3 bases, with 11 bases between. The length of the CDR3 is 15 residues. CDR3 bases: TGTGCCAGCAGTTTGTTAAAGGAATCTAATGAAAAACTGTTTTTT. Translation gives CASSLLKESNEKLFF. The entire variable domain, with the rest obtained from reference TRBV28 and TRBJ1-4, is as follows: DVKVTQSSRYLVKRTGEKVFLECVQDMDHENMFWYRQDPGLGLRLIYFSYDVKMKEKGDIPEGYSVSREKKERFSLILESASTNQTSMYLCASSLLKESNEKLFFGSGTQLSVL.

This clonotype occurred a few times. The gene calls are TRBV12-3 or TRBV12-4 and TRBJ1-1; D gene ambiguous. Between the trimmed V and J ends, which lost 7 bases and 1 base, there was a span of 7 bases. The CDR3 length is 12 residues. The CDR3 DNA reads TGTGCCAGCAACGTTGGGAACACTGAAGCTTTCTTT. This translates into CASNVGNTEAFF.

The gene calls are TRBV7-6 and TRBJ1-5; D uncertain. Trimming pared 1 base from V and 0 bases from J, leaving 4 bases between. This CDR3 contains 14 residues. The germline CDR1 and CDR2 sequences are SGHVS and FNYEAQ. The CDR3 loop is CASSLDLSNQPQHF. The CDR3 DNA reads TGTGCCAGCAGCTTAGATCTTAGCAATCAGCCCCAGCATTTT.

This clonotype was seen only a few times. CDR3 nucleotide sequence: TGTGCCAGCAGTTTACGGGGGCTAAATTCACCCCTCCACTTT. Protein product: CASSLRGLNSPLHF. V gene TRBV12-3 or TRBV12-4 combines with J gene TRBJ1-6, with a tentative D call TRBD1 (6 bases). The CDR3 covers 14 residues. V was trimmed by 2 bases and J by 7 bases, leaving 9 bases between them.

The chain combines TRBV7-6 with TRBJ2-1; 9 bases line up with TRBD2. Germline V CDR1 and CDR2: SGHVS, FNYEAQ. The CDR3 has 18 amino acids. The trim removed 2 bases at V and 0 bases at J, leaving 8 bases unmatched. The CDR3 reads CASSLYASGASSYNEQFF. The CDR3 DNA follows: TGTGCCAGCAGCTTATATGCTAGCGGGGCAAGCTCCTACAATGAGCAGTTCTTC.

J is TRBJ2-1 and V is TRBV12-3 or TRBV12-4, with D perhaps assigned TRBD1 or TRBD2 (6 bases each). Trimming took off 0 bases at V and 4 bases at J, with 16 bases between the two ends. CDR3 length equals 17 residues. The DNA of the CDR3 is TGTGCCAGCAGTTTAGCCCCTCGTCTAGGGGGGTACAATGAGCAGTTCTTC. It yields the protein CASSLAPRLGGYNEQFF.

The chain couples TRBV7-8 to TRBJ2-3; 11 nucleotides agree with TRBD2. The CDR3 length is 16 residues. In germline, CDR1 is SGHVS, CDR2 FQNEAQ. Trimming at V came to 5 bases and at J to 2 bases, leaving 6 bases not matched to a gene. This CDR3 is CASSPRLAGLTDTQYF. In nucleotides, the CDR3 is TGTGCCAGCAGCCCTAGACTAGCGGGACTCACAGATACGCAGTATTTT.

The chain combines TRBV5-1 with TRBJ2-6, with TRBD1 as a possible D gene (5 bases). Germline V gene sequence: CDR1 SGHRS, CDR2 YFSETQ. V was shortened by 3 bases and J by 9 bases, with 13 bases between the two germline ends. CDR3 length equals 14 residues. CDR3 bases: TGCGCCAGCAGCTCAACAGGATTGGGCAACGTCCTGACTTTC. Protein: CASSSTGLGNVLTF. The full variable domain, its missing parts supplied by reference TRBV5-1 and TRBJ2-6, is KAGVTQTPRYLIKTRGQQVTLSCSPISGHRSVSWYQQTPGQGLQFLFEYFSETQRNKGNFPGRFSGRQFSNSRSEMNVSTLELGDSALYLCASSSTGLGNVLTFGAGSRLTVL.

The rearrangement uses TRBV6-5 and TRBJ2-2, with D perhaps assigned TRBD1 or TRBD2 (6 bases each). With 0 bases removed from V and 3 bases from J, the gap between germline ends came to 20 bases. CDR1 is MNHEY and CDR2 is SVGAGI in the germline V gene. CDR3 length: 19 amino acids. The CDR3, as DNA: TGTGCCAGCAGTTACTCTTCGAAGGGGGGCCGGGGGTACACCGGGGAGCTGTTTTTT. Translation gives CASSYSSKGGRGYTGELFF.

This clonotype came up many times. The chain joins TRBV20-1 to TRBJ2-7; perhaps TRBD2 as D (6 bases). The germline gives CDR1 DFQATT, CDR2 SNEGSKA (reference sequence). V was cut by 5 bases and J by 0 bases, with 17 bases left in between. This CDR3 is built from 15 residues. As DNA, the CDR3 is TGCAGTGCTGTGGGACTCCAAACCGCCTCCTACGAGCAGTACTTC. This sequence encodes CSAVGLQTASYEQYF.

Points on this clonotype: Given the absence of the conserved phenylalanine or tryptophan at the CDR3 end, a read error is likely. This chain connects TRBV2 to TRBJ1-2; D is perhaps TRBD1 (5 bases). The V end lost 1 base, the J end lost 4 bases, and 10 bases lay between the germline ends. This CDR3 has 14 amino acids. Germline loops: CDR1 SNHLY, CDR2 FYNNEI. CDR3 DNA: TGTGCCAGCAGTGAAGGGGGCCGGGGCTATGGCTACACCTTA. Translated: CASSEGGRGYGYTL.

V and J are TRBV11-2 and TRBJ2-2; D call uncertain. V lost 2 bases, J lost 5 bases, and 12 bases lay in between. CDR3 size: 15 residues. Germline V gives CDR1 SGHAT, CDR2 FQNNGV. As DNA, the CDR3 is TGTGCCAGCAGCTTAATAGGGCTGCGGACCGGGGAGCTGTTTTTT. Protein product: CASSLIGLRTGELFF.

The gene calls are TRBV20-1 and TRBJ2-7, with D possibly matching TRBD1 (6 bases). V lost 5 bases to trimming and J lost 2 bases, with 22 bases between them. Germline V CDR1 and CDR2: DFQATT, SNEGSKA (reference sequence). The CDR3 loop spans 16 amino acids. CDR3: CSALSLQGTFTYEQYF. The CDR3, as DNA: TGCAGTGCTTTATCCCTACAGGGCACCTTCACCTACGAGCAGTACTTC.

This clonotype was seen at least ten times. The genes are TRBV6-5 and TRBJ2-5; 10 bases map to TRBD1. Germline trimming cut 4 bases from V and 5 bases from J; bases unmatched to any gene: 10. Germline V gene data show CDR1 as MNHEY and CDR2 as SVGAGI. The CDR3 spans 16 residues. Here the CDR3 reads CASSLTPGQGLETQYF. CDR3 coding DNA: TGTGCCAGCAGTTTAACTCCGGGACAGGGGTTGGAGACCCAGTACTTC.

This clonotype was recorded a few times. J is TRBJ2-1 and V is TRBV30; D possibly uses TRBD1 or TRBD2 (5 bases each). Looked up from germline, CDR1 is GTSNPN and CDR2 is SVGIG (reference sequence). Trimming pared 2 bases from V and 8 bases from J, leaving 13 bases between. This CDR3 has 13 amino acids. Written as DNA, the CDR3 is TGTGCCTGGAGTTGGGACGCCACCGATGAGCAGTTCTTC. It is translated as CAWSWDATDEQFF. Full variable domain (rest looked up from reference TRBV30 and TRBJ2-1): SQTIHQWPATLVQPVGSPLSLECTVEGTSNPNLYWYRQAAGRGLQLLFYSVGIGQISSEVPQNLSASRPQDRQFILSSKKLLLSDSGFYLCAWSWDATDEQFFGPGTRLTVL.

V is TRBV7-9 and J is TRBJ2-7; 9 bases agree with TRBD1. Germline loops: CDR1 SEHNR, CDR2 FQNEAQ (reference sequence). V lost 5 bases and J lost 2; bases outside the gene matches: 7. This CDR3 is 15 amino acids long. The DNA for the CDR3 is TGTGCCAGCAGCCCCCCGGACAGGGGAGCCTACGAGCAGTACTTC. This sequence encodes CASSPPDRGAYEQYF.

This clonotype was found a few times. V is TRBV20-1 and J is TRBJ2-3; 11 bases fit TRBD2. Germline trimming cut 3 bases from V and 2 bases from J; bases unmatched to any gene: 13. This CDR3 is built from 18 residues. Germline V CDR1 and CDR2: DFQATT, SNEGSKA (reference sequence). The CDR3 bases are TGCAGTGCTAGGGGGCTAGCGGGGGGAAACCTCTACACAGATACGCAGTATTTT. Amino acids: CSARGLAGGNLYTDTQYF.

This clonotype has only a few counts. The chain has TRBV7-3 and TRBJ2-2; no firm D call. Germline V lookup: CDR1 SGHTA, CDR2 FQGTGA. The V and J ends lost 4 bases and 0 bases respectively, with 12 bases between them. The CDR3 length is 16 residues. The CDR3 coding sequence is TGTGCCAGCAGCTGGGGTGGCCCCCCGAACACCGGGGAGCTGTTTTTT. Translation: CASSWGGPPNTGELFF.

This clonotype was seen more than once but under ten times. This sequence joins TRBV11-2 and TRBJ2-1; either TRBD1 or TRBD2 may supply D (8 bases each). V was clipped by 5 bases and J by 7 bases, with 33 bases between them. CDR3 length equals 20 residues. Looked up from germline, CDR1 is SGHAT and CDR2 is FQNNGV. CDR3 sequence reads: CASSEWGQAILSGGRNEQFF. The CDR3 DNA reads as TGTGCCAGCAGCGAGTGGGGACAGGCAATACTAAGCGGGGGAAGGAATGAGCAGTTCTTC.

This clonotype has a handful of counts. The rearrangement uses TRBV3-1 and TRBJ1-5; no clear D gene. The ends were cut back, 4 bases at V and 3 bases at J, with 7 bases in the middle. There are 13 residues in the CDR3. Germline V gene data show CDR1 as LGHDT and CDR2 as YNNKEL (reference sequence). The CDR3 spells CASSRGNNQPQHF. The CDR3 bases are TGTGCCAGCAGCCGGGGAAACAATCAGCCCCAGCATTTT.

In its sample, this clonotype was seen a few times. J is TRBJ2-3 and V is TRBV16; D is unclear. Trimming shortened V by 2 bases and J by 0 bases, and 9 bases separated the two germline ends. Germline V gene lookup returns CDR1 KGHSY and CDR2 FQNENV. This CDR3 has 15 amino acids. This CDR3 reads CASSQVPLSTDTQYF. CDR3 in DNA: TGTGCCAGCAGCCAAGTACCGCTCAGCACAGATACGCAGTATTTT.